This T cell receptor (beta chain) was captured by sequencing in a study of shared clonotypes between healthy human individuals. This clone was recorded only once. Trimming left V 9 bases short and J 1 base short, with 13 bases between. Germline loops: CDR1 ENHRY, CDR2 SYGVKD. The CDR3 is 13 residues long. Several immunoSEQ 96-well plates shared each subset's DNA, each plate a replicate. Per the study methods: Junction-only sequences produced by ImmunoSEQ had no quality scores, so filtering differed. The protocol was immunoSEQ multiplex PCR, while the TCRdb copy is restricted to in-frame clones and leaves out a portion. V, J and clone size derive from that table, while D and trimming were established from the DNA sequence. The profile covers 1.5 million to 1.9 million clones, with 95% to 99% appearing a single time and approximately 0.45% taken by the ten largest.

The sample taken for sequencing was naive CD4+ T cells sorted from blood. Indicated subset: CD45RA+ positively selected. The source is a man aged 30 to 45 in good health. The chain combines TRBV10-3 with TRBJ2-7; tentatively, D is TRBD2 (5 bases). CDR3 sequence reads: CAIRGVLSYEQYF. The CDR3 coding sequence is TGTGCCATTCGGGGAGTATTATCCTACGAGCAGTACTTC.